The rows below give T cell receptor beta chains drawn from one sample of a study of OX40 agonist ivuxolimab in advanced cancers. Profiling relied on immunoSEQ multiplex PCR, and the TCRdb table lists in-frame clones only, not all of them. The sample yields approximately 46,000 clones, around 87% seen once. The source was CD4+ or CD8+ T cells sorted from blood, collected in a trial of the OX40 agonist ivuxolimab. These receptors were taken from an adult with an advanced solid tumor such as melanoma, head and neck, liver or kidney cancer. Each CDR3 is given with its conserved first and last residue.

V gene,CDR3 protein
TRBV5-6,CASSVSGGADNEQFF
TRBV7-9,CATYAQGANTEAFF
TRBV27,CASSFGYLNEQFF
TRBV10-2,CASRTGGKGTDTQYF
TRBV7-6,CASSLATGVNSNQPQHF
TRBV5-1,CASSLWGHEQFF
TRBV29-1,CSVAGQGHEQYF
TRBV19,CASSISGQGEAFF
TRBV9,CASSPFAGELFF
TRBV5-6,CASSLSQNQPQHF
TRBV4-2,CASSPNKGGLSGANVLTF
TRBV7-8,CASTRQTYNEQFF
TRBV7-7,CASSLGNPAETQYF